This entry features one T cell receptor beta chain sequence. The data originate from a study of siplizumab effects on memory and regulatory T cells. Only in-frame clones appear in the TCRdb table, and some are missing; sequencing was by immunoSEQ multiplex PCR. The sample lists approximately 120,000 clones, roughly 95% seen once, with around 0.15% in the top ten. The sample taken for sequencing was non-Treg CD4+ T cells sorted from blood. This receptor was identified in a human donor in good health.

CDR3 DNA: TGTGCCAGCTCAACGACGGGACTAGGCACAGATACGCAGTATTTT. It specifies CASSTTGLGTDTQYF. This chain joins TRBV18 and TRBJ2-3; 8 bases line up with TRBD2. Germline trimming cut 5 bases from V and 1 base from J; bases unmatched to any gene: 5. CDR1 is KGHSH, CDR2 LQKENI, per germline. The CDR3 spans 15 residues.